Below are 4 T cell receptor beta chains sequenced from a single sample in a study of T cell responses to AZD1222 COVID-19 vaccine (dated by TCRdb to the early 2020s). Preparation of the library involved the immunoSEQ multiplex PCR assay. The clones in this table, taken by TCRdb from immuneACCESS, are in-frame only. Not every clone is retained; where verified, under half of the shortfall comes from an unresolved V gene, and the cause of the rest is unknown. In this sample the table shows about 130,000 clones, over 80% of which occur a single time. The ten top clones hold around 3.5% of the sample. Interpreted using the paper, the time point label stands for: about 28 days (+/-7) after the second vaccine dose. The sample was peripheral blood, taken 28 days after the second AZD1222 dose. These receptor sequences come from an adult who received the AZD1222 COVID-19 vaccine.

The chain's CDR3 is CASNRDAYTDTQYF. Here the CDR3 DNA reads TGTGCCAGCAATAGGGACGCCTACACAGATACGCAGTATTTT. The chain couples TRBV6-5 to TRBJ2-3; tentatively, D is TRBD1 or TRBD2 (5 bases each). The CDR3 has 14 residues. The V gene's germline CDR1 is MNHEY and CDR2 SVGAGI. The germline V and J ends were trimmed by 7 bases and 2 bases, with 13 bases remaining between them.

This chain joins TRBV2 and TRBJ2-2; D not resolved. CDR1 and CDR2 (germline): SNHLY, FYNNEI. The CDR3 is 12 residues long. Between the trimmed V and J ends, which lost 6 bases and 8 bases, there was a span of 10 bases. The CDR3 DNA follows: TGTGCCAGCAGCCTCAGTGGGGGGGAGCTGTTTTTT. Translated: CASSLSGGELFF.

On this clone: A junction end diverges from the germline sequence, so it may reflect a read error. The V call is TRBV6-5, the J call TRBJ1-5; perhaps TRBD1 as D (6 bases). Germline V gene sequence: CDR1 MNHEY, CDR2 SVGAGI. This CDR3 is built from 14 residues. The DNA of the CDR3 is TGTGCCAGCAGACCGACAGGACTTGGTCAGGCCCAGCATTTT. Translation: CASRPTGLGQAQHF.

This chain links TRBV18 with TRBJ1-2, with TRBD1 matching 8 bases. This CDR3 is built from 15 residues. V shed 3 bases and J 3 bases; nucleotides not matched to a gene: 6. Looked up from germline, CDR1 is KGHSH and CDR2 is LQKENI. The CDR3 nucleotides read TGTGCCAGCTCACCCGCACAGGGGGTTGACTATGGCTACACCTTC. Encoded protein: CASSPAQGVDYGYTF.